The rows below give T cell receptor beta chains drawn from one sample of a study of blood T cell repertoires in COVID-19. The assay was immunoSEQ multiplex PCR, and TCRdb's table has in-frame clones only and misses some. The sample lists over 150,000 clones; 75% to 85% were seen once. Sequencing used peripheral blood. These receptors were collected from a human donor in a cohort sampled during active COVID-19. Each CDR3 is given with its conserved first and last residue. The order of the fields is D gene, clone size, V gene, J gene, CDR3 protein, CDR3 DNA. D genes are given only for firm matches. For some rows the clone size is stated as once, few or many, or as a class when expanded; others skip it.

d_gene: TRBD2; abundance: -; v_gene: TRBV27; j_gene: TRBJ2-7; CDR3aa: CASSLGPAGGREQYF; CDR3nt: TGTGCCAGCAGTTTGGGGCCGGCGGGAGGGCGCGAGCAGTACTTC
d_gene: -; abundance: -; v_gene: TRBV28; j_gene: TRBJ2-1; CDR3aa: CASSLTRGQFF; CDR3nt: TGTGCCAGCAGTTTGACCCGGGGACAGTTCTTC
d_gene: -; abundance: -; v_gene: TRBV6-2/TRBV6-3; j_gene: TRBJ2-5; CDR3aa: CASSYIGDQETQYF; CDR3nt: TGTGCCAGCAGTTATATCGGTGATCAAGAGACCCAGTACTTC
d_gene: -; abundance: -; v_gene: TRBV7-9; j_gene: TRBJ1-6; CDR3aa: CASSTGGGWDNSPLHF; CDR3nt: TGTGCCAGCAGCACCGGGGGGGGCTGGGATAATTCACCCCTCCACTTT
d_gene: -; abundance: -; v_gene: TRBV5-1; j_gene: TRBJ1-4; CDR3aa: CASSLAGEKLFF; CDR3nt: TGCGCCAGCAGCTTGGCCGGTGAAAAACTGTTTTTT
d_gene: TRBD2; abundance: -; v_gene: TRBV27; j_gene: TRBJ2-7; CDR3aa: CASSPGTSGSYEQYF; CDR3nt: TGTGCCAGCAGTCCCGGGACTAGCGGATCCTACGAGCAGTACTTC
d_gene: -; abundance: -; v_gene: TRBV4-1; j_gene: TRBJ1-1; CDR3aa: CASSQDRMGRGAVGSNTEAFF; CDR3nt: TGCGCCAGCAGCCAAGATAGAATGGGTCGCGGAGCAGTTGGATCGAACACTGAAGCTTTCTTT
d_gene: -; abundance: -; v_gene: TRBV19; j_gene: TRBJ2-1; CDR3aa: CASSMKLMARSYNEQFF; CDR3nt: TGTGCCAGTAGTATGAAGTTGATGGCCCGCTCCTACAATGAGCAGTTCTTC
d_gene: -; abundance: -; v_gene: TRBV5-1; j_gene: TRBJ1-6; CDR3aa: CASSWGWALQDSPLHF; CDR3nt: TGCGCCAGCAGCTGGGGCTGGGCCCTTCAGGATTCACCCCTCCACTTT
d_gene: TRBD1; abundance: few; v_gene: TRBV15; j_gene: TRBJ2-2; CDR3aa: CATSRDRGQGATGELFF; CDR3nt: TGTGCCACCAGCAGAGATAGGGGACAGGGGGCTACCGGGGAGCTGTTTTTT
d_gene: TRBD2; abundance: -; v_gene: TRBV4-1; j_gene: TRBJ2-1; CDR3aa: CASSRTELAGNYNEQFF; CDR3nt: TGCGCCAGCAGCCGAACCGAACTAGCGGGAAACTACAATGAGCAGTTCTTC
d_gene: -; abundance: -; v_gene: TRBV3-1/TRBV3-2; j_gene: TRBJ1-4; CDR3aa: CASSQRLTGRNEKLFF; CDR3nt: TGTGCCAGCAGCCAACGACTTACAGGGCGGAATGAAAAACTGTTTTTT
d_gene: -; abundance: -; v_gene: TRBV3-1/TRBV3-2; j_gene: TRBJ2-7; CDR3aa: CASSQVGQGNEQYF; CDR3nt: TGTGCCAGCAGCCAAGTCGGCCAGGGAAACGAGCAGTACTTC
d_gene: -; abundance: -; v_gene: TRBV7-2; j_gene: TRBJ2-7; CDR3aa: CASSLYSRTDLLYEQYF; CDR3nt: TGTGCCAGCAGCTTATATTCCCGGACAGACCTGCTCTACGAGCAGTACTTC
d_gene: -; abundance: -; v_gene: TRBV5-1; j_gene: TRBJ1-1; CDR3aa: CASSLARRNTEAFF; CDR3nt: TGCGCCAGCAGCTTGGCTCGGAGGAACACTGAAGCTTTCTTT
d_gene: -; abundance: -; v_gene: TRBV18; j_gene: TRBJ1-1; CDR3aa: CASSPIGYTEAFF; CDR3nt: TGTGCCAGCTCACCGATCGGGTACACTGAAGCTTTCTTT
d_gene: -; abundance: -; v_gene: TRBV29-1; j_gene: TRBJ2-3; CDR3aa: CSVDQASTDTQYF; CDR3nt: TGCAGCGTTGATCAGGCCAGCACAGATACGCAGTATTTT
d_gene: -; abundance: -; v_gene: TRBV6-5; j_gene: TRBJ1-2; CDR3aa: CASSYRENYGYTF; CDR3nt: TGTGCCAGCAGTTACCGAGAAAACTATGGCTACACCTTC
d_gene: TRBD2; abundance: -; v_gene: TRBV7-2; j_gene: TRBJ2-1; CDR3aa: CASSRGVRRHNEQFF; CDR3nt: TGTGCCAGCAGCCGGGGGGTCAGGAGGCACAATGAGCAGTTCTTC
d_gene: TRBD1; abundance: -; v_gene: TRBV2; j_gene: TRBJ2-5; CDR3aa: CASSEARTGVIWETQYF; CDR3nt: TGTGCCAGCAGTGAAGCCCGGACAGGGGTAATTTGGGAGACCCAGTACTTC
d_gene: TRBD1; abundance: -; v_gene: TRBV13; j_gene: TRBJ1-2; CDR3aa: CASSSKEGQGNYGYTF; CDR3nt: TGTGCCAGCAGCTCTAAAGAGGGACAGGGGAACTATGGCTACACCTTC
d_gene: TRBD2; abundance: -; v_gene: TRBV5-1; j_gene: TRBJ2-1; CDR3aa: CASKGQGLAGSSYNEQFF; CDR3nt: TGCGCCAGCAAGGGCCAGGGACTAGCGGGGAGCTCCTACAATGAGCAGTTCTTC
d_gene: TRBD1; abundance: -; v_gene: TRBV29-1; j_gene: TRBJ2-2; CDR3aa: CSVGRDSQLQTGELFF; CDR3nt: TGCAGCGTTGGAAGGGACAGTCAACTTCAAACCGGGGAGCTGTTTTTT
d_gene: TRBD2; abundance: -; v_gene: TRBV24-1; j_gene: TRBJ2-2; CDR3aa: CATSLAGVRTGELFF; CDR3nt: TGTGCCACCAGCCTAGCGGGAGTACGGACCGGGGAGCTGTTTTTT
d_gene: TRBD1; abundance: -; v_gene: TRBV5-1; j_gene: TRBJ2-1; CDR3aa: CASRIGQGANYNEQFF; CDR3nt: TGCGCCAGCCGCATCGGACAGGGGGCTAACTACAATGAGCAGTTCTTC
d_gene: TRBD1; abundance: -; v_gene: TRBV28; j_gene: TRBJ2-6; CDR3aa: CASSFRGTNETGGQGPGANVLTF; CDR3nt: TGTGCCAGCAGTTTTAGAGGAACCAACGAAACAGGGGGCCAAGGTCCTGGGGCCAACGTCCTGACTTTC
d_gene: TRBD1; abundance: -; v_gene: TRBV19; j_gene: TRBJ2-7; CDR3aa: CASSFRQGIYEQYF; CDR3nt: TGTGCCAGTAGTTTCCGACAGGGAATTTACGAGCAGTACTTC
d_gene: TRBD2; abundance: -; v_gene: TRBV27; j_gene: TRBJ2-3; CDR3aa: CASSLAGRTDTQYF; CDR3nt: TGTGCCAGCAGTTTAGCCGGGAGGACAGATACGCAGTATTTT
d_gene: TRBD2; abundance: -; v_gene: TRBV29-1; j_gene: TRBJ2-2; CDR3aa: CSVLGLAGAAGELFF; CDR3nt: TGCAGCGTCCTGGGACTAGCGGGAGCGGCCGGGGAGCTGTTTTTT
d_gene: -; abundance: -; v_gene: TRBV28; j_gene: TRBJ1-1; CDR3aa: CASSLASLNTEAFF; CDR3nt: TGTGCCAGCAGTTTAGCCAGTCTGAACACTGAAGCTTTCTTT
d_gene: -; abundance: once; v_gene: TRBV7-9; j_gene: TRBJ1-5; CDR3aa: CASSLDSFGNQPQHF; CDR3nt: TGTGCCAGCAGCCTCGACAGTTTTGGCAATCAGCCCCAGCATTTT
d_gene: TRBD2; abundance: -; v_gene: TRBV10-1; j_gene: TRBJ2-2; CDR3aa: CASRVDLAAMSYTGELFF; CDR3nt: TGCGCCAGCAGGGTCGATCTAGCGGCCATGTCTTACACCGGGGAGCTGTTTTTT
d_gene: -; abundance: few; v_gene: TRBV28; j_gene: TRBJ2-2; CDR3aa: CASRRLDTGELFF; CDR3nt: TGTGCCAGCAGGCGACTAGACACCGGGGAGCTGTTTTTT
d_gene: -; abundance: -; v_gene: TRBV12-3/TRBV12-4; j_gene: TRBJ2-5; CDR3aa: CASSLFDKETQYF; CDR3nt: TGTGCCAGCAGTTTATTCGACAAAGAGACCCAGTACTTC
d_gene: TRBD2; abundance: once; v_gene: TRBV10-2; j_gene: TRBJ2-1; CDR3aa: CASSEAGGYNEQFF; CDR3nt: TGCGCCAGCAGTGAAGCGGGAGGGTACAATGAGCAGTTCTTC
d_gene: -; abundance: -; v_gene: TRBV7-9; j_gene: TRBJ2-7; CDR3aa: CASISGTGLYEQYF; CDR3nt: TGTGCCAGCATCTCCGGGACTGGGCTATACGAGCAGTACTTC
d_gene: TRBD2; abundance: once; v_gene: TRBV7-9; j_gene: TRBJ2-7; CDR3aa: CASSLGAGYLAGPSGEQYF; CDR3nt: TGTGCCAGCAGCTTAGGAGCAGGGTACCTAGCGGGTCCTTCGGGCGAGCAGTACTTC
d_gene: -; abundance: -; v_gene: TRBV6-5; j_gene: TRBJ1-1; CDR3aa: CASSYSRQSPTEAFF; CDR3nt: TGTGCCAGCAGTTACTCGAGACAATCCCCCACTGAAGCTTTCTTT
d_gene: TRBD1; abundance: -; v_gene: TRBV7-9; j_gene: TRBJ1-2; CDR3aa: CASSSNLDRGDGYTF; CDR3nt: TGTGCCAGCAGCTCAAACTTGGACAGGGGGGATGGCTACACCTTC
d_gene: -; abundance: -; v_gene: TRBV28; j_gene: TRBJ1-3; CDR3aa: CASRRQSGNTIYF; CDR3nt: TGTGCCAGCAGGAGACAATCTGGAAACACCATATATTTT
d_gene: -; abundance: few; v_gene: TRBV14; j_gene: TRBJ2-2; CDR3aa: CASSQQGQSTGELFF; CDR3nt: TGTGCCAGCAGCCAGCAGGGGCAGAGCACCGGGGAGCTGTTTTTT
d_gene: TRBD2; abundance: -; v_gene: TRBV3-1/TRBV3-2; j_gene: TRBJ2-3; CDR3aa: CASSRLAGGPRILDTQYF; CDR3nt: TGTGCCAGCAGCCGTCTGGCGGGAGGGCCCCGGATTTTAGATACGCAGTATTTT
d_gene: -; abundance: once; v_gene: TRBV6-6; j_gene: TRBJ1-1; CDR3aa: CATAARTAKNTEAFF; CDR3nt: TGTGCCACGGCAGCAAGGACAGCAAAGAACACTGAAGCTTTCTTT
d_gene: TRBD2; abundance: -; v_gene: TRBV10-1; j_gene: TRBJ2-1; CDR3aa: CASSDRTSGRNEQFF; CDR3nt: TGCGCCAGCTCCGATAGGACTAGCGGGAGAAATGAGCAGTTCTTC
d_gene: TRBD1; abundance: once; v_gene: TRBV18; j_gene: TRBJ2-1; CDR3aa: CASSPPNSGTGSYNEQFF; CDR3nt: TGTGCCAGCTCACCACCGAATTCGGGGACAGGGTCCTACAATGAGCAGTTCTTC